This T cell receptor (beta chain) was sequenced in a study of blood T cells in healthy people across ages. The authors ran a second PCR of about 6 to 12 cycles using a sample-barcoded 5' primer and a J-beta primer mix. TCRdb fed the 5' RACE reads into MiXCR, producing one record per CDR3 protein. The repertoire holds 1.5 million or so distinct CDR3 sequences, with roughly 43% as singletons. In germline, CDR1 is DFQATT, CDR2 SNEGSKA (reference sequence). V was clipped by 3 bases and J by 3 bases; unmatched bases: 5. CDR3 size: 14 residues. This rearrangement joins TRBV20-1 to TRBJ2-7; 10 bases line up with TRBD1. The clonotype was recovered from a young woman in good health. Sequenced input: blood. CDR3 DNA sequence: TGCAGTGCTAGGGCCGGGACAGGGGTCTACGAGCAGTACTTC. Its translation is CSARAGTGVYEQYF.